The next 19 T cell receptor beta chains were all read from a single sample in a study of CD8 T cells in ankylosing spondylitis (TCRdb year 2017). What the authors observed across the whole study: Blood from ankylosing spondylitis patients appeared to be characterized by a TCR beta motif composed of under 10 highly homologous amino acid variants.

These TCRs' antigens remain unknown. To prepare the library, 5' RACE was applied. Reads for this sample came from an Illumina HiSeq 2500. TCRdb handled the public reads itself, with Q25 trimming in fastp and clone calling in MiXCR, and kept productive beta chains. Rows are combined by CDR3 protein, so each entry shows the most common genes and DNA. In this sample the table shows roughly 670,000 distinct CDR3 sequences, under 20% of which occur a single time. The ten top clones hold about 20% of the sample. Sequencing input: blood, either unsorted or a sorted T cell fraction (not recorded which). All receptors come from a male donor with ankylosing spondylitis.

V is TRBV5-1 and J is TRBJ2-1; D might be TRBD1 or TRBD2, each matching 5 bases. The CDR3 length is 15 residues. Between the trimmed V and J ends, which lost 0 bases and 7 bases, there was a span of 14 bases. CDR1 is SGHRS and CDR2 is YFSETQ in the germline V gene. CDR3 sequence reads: CASSLVGDPPNEQFF. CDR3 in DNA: TGCGCCAGCAGCTTGGTGGGGGACCCTCCTAATGAGCAGTTCTTC.

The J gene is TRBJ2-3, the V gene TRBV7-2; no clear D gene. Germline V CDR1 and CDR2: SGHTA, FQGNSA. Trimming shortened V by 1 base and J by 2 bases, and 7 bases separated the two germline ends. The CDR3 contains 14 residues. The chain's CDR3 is CASSLGFFTDTQYF. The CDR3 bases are TGTGCCAGCAGCTTAGGGTTTTTCACAGATACGCAGTATTTT. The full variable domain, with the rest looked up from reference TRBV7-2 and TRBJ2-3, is GAGVSQSPSNKVTEKGKDVELRCDPISGHTALYWYRQSLGQGLEFLIYFQGNSAPDKSGLPSDRFSAERTGGSVSTLTIQRTQQEDSAVYLCASSLGFFTDTQYFGPGTRLTVL.

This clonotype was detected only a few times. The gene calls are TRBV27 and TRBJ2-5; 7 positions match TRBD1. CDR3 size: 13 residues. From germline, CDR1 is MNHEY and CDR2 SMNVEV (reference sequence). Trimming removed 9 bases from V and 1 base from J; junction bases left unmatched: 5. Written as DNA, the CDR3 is TGTGCCAGGAATGGGACAGTCCAAGAGACCCAGTACTTC. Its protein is CARNGTVQETQYF.

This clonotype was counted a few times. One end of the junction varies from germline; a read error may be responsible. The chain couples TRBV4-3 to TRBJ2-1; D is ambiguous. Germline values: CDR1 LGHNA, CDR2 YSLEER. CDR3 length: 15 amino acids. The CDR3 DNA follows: TGCGCCAGCAGCCAAGATGGAGACTCCGACAATGAGCAGTTCTTC. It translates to CASSQDGDSDNEQFF.

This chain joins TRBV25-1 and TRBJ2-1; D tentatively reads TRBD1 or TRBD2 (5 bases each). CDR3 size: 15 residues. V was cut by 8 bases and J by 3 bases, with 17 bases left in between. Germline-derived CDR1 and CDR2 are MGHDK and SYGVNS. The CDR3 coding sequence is TGTGCCAGCCTGTCGGACGGGACCCACTACAATGAGCAGTTCTTC. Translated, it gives CASLSDGTHYNEQFF.

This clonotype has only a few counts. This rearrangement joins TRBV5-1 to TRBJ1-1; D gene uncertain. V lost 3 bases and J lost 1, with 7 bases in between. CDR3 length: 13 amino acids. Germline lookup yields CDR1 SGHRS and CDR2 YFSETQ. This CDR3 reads CASSSFSNTEAFF. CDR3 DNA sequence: TGCGCCAGCAGCTCCTTTTCGAACACTGAAGCTTTCTTT.

The CDR3 DNA is TGTGCCAGCAGCCGGACCCTGAGCTCCTACAATGAGCAGTTCTTC. Translation gives CASSRTLSSYNEQFF. The rearrangement uses TRBV5-6 and TRBJ2-1; D call uncertain. V was clipped by 4 bases and J by 0 bases, with 11 bases between them. From germline, CDR1 is SGHDT and CDR2 YYEEEE. This CDR3 has 15 amino acids.

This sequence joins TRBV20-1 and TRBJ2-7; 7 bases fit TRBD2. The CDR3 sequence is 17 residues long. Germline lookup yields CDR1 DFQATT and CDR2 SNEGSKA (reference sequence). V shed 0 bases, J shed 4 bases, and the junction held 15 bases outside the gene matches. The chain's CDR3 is CSARDRSAPSGRYEQYF. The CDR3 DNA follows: TGCAGTGCTAGAGATCGTTCTGCGCCTAGCGGAAGGTACGAGCAGTACTTC.

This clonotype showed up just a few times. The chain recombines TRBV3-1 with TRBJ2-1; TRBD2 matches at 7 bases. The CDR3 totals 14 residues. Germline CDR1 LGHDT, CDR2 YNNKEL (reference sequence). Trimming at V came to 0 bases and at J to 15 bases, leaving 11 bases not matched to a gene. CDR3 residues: CASSQEGGAGRRFF. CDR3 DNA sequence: TGTGCCAGCAGCCAAGAGGGGGGAGCGGGACGGAGGTTCTTC.

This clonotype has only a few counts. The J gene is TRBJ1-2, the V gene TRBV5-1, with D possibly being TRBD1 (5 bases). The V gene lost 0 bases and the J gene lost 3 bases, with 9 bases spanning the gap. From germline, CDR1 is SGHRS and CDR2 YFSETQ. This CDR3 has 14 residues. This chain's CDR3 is CASSLDRPDYGYTF. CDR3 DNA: TGCGCCAGCAGCTTGGACAGGCCAGACTATGGCTACACCTTC.

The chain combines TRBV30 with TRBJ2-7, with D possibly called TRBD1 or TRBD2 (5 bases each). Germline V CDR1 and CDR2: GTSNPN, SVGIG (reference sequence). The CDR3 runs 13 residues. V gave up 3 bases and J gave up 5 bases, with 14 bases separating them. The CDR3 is CAWSANGAHEQYF. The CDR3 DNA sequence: TGTGCCTGGAGCGCAAACGGGGCCCACGAGCAGTACTTC.

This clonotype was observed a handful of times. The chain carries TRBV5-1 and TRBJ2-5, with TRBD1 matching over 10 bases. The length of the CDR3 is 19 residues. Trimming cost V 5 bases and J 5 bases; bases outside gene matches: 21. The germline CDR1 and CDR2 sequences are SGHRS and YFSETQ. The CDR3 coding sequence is TGCGCCAGCAGACCACCGGGACAGGGGAGTTGGGATTCGACGGAGACCCAGTACTTC. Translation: CASRPPGQGSWDSTETQYF.

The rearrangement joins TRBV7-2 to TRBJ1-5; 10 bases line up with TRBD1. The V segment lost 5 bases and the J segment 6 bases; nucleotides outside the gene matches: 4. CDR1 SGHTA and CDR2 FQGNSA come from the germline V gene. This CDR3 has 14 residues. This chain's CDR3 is CASSARDRGQPQHF. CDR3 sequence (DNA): TGTGCCAGCAGCGCCCGGGACAGGGGTCAGCCCCAGCATTTT. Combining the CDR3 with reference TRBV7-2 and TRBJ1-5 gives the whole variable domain GAGVSQSPSNKVTEKGKDVELRCDPISGHTALYWYRQSLGQGLEFLIYFQGNSAPDKSGLPSDRFSAERTGGSVSTLTIQRTQQEDSAVYLCASSARDRGQPQHFGDGTRLSIL.

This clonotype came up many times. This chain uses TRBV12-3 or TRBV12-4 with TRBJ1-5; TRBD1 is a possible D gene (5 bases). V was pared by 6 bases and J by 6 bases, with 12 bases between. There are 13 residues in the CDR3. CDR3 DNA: TGTGCCAGCAGATCAGGGATGCGTCAGCCCCAGCATTTT. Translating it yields CASRSGMRQPQHF.

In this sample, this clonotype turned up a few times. The CDR3 coding sequence is TGTGCCAGCATGGTCGGCAGGGGAGGAACCGGGGAGCTGTTTTTT. Protein sequence: CASMVGRGGTGELFF. The chain couples TRBV12-3 or TRBV12-4 to TRBJ2-2; possibly TRBD1 or TRBD2 for D (6 bases each). This CDR3 spans 15 amino acids. Trimming took 7 bases from V and 5 from J, leaving 17 bases between them.

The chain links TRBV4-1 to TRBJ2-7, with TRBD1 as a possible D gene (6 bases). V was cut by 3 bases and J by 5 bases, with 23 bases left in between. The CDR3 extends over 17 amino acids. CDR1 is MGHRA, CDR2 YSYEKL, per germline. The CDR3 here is CASSQAPGTTKGHEQYF. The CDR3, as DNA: TGCGCCAGCAGCCAGGCCCCCGGGACAACAAAGGGACACGAGCAGTACTTC.

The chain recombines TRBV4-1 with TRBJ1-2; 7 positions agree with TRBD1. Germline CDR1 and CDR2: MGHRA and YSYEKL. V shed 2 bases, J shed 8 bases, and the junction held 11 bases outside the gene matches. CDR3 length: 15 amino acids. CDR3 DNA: TGCGCCAGCAGCCAAATCGGGAAGGGGGCCGGCGGCTACACCTTC. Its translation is CASSQIGKGAGGYTF.

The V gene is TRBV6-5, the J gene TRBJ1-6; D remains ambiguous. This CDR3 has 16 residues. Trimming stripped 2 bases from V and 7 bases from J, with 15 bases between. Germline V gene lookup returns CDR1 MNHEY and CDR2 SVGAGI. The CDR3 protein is CASSYLQNRYNSPLHF. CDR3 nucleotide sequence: TGTGCCAGCAGTTACCTCCAGAATCGATACAATTCACCCCTCCACTTT.

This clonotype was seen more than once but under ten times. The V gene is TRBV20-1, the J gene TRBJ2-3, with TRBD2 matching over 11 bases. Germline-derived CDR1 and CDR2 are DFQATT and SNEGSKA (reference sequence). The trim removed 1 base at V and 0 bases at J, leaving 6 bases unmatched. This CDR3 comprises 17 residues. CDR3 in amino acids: CSARAPSGRPSTDTQYF. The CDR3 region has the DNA TGCAGTGCTAGAGCCCCTAGCGGGAGGCCTAGCACAGATACGCAGTATTTT.